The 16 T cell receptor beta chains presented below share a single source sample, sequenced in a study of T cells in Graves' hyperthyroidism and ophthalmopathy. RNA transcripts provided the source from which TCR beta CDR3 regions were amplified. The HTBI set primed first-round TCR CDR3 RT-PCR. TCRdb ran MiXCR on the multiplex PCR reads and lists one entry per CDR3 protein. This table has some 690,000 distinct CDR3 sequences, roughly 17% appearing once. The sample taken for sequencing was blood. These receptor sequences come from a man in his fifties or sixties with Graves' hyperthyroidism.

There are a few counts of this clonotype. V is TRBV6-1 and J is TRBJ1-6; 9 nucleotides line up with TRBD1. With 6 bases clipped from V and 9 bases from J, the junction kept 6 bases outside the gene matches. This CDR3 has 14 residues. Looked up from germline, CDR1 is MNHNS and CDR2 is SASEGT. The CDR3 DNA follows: TGTGCCAGCAGAGCGACAGGGGGGGGTTCACCCCTCCACTTT. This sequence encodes CASRATGGGSPLHF.

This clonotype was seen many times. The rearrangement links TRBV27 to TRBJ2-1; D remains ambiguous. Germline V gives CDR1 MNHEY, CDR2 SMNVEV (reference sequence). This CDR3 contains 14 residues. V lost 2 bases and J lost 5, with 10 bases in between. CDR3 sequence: CASSLGVTHNEQFF. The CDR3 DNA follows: TGTGCCAGCAGTTTAGGAGTTACCCACAATGAGCAGTTCTTC.

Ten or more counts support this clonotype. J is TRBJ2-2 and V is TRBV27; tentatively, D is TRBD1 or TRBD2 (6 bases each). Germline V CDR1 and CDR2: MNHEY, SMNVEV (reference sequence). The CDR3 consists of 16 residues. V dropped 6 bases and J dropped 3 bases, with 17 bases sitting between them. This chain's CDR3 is CASRSGALLHTGELFF. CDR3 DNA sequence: TGTGCCAGCAGATCGGGGGCCCTTTTGCACACCGGGGAGCTGTTTTTT.

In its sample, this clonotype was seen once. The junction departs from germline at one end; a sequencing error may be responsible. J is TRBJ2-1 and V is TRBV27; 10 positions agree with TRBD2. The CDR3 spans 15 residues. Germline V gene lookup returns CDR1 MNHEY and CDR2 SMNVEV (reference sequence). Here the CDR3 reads CASSSGTSAYNEQVF. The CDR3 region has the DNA TGTGCCAGCAGCAGTGGGACTAGCGCCTACAATGAGCAGGTCTTC.

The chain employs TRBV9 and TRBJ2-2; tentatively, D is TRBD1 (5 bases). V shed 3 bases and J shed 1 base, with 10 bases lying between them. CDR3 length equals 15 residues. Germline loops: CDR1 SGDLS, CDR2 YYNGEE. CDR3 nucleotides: TGTGCCAGCAGCGGTGGACACCGGAACACCGGGGAGCTGTTTTTT. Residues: CASSGGHRNTGELFF. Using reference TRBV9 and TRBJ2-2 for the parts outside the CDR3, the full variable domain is DSGVTQTPKHLITATGQRVTLRCSPRSGDLSVYWYQQSLDQGLQFLIQYYNGEERAKGNILERFSAQQFPDLHSELNLSSLELGDSALYFCASSGGHRNTGELFFGEGSRLTVL.

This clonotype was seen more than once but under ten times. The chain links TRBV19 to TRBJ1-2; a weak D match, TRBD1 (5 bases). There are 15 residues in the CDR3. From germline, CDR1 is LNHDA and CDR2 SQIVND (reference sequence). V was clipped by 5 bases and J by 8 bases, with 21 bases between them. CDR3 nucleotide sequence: TGTGCCAGTAGTCTACTGACCGGGACGGCGTCCGGCTACACCTTC. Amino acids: CASSLLTGTASGYTF.

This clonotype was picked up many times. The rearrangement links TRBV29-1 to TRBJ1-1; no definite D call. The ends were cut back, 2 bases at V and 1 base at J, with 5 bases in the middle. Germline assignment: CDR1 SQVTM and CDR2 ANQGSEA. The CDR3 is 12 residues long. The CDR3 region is CSVELRNTEAFF. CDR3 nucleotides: TGCAGCGTTGAATTGCGGAACACTGAAGCTTTCTTT.

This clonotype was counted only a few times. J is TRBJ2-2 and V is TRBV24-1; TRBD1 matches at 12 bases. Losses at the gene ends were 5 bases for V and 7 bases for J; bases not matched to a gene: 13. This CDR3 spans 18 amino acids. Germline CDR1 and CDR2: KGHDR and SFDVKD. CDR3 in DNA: TGTGCCACCAGTGCCTCCAACCCCGGGACAGGGGGCTTCGGGGAGCTGTTTTTT. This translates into CATSASNPGTGGFGELFF.

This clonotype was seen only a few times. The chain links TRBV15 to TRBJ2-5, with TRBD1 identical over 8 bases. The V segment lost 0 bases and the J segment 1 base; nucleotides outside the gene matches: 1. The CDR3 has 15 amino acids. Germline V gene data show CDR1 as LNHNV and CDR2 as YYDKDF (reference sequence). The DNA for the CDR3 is TGTGCCACCAGCAGAGATGGACAGGGCCAAGAGACCCAGTACTTC. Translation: CATSRDGQGQETQYF.

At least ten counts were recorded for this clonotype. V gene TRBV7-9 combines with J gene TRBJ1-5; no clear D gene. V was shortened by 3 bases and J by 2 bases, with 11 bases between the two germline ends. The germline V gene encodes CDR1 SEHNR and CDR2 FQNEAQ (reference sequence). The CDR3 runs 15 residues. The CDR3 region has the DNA TGTGCCAGCAGCTTTGCGGGAGAAGGCAATCAGCCCCAGCATTTT. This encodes CASSFAGEGNQPQHF.

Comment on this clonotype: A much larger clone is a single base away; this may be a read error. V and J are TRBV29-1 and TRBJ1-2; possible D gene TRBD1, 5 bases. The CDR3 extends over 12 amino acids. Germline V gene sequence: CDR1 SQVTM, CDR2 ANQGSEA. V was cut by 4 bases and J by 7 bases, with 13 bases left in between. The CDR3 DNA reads TGCAGCGTTGCGTCGGGGGTGGGTGGCTACACCTTC. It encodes CSVASGVGGYTF.

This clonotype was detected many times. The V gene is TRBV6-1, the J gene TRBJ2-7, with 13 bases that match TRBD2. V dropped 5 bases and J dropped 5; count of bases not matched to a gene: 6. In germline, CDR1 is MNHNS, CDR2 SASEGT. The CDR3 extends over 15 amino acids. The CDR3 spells CASSSGLAGDNEQYF. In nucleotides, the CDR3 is TGTGCCAGCAGTTCAGGACTAGCGGGAGACAACGAGCAGTACTTC.

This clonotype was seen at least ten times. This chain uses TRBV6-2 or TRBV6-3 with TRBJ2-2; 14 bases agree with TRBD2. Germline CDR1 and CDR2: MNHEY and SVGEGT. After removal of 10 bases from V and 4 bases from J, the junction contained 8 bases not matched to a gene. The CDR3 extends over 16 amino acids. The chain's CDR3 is CATGTSGSRLTGELFF. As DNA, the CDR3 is TGTGCCACCGGGACTAGCGGGAGCAGGCTCACCGGGGAGCTGTTTTTT.

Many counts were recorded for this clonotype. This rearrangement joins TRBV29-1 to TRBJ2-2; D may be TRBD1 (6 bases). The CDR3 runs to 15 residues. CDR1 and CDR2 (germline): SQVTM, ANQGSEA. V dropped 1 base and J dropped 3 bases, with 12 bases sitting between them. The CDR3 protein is CSVEAGRGDTGELFF. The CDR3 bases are TGCAGCGTTGAAGCTGGCAGGGGCGACACCGGGGAGCTGTTTTTT.

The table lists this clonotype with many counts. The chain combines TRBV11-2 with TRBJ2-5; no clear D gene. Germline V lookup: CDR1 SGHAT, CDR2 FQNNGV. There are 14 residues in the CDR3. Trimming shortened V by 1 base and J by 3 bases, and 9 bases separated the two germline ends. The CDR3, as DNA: TGTGCCAGCAGCTTAGTGAGGCCTAAAGAGACCCAGTACTTC. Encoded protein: CASSLVRPKETQYF.

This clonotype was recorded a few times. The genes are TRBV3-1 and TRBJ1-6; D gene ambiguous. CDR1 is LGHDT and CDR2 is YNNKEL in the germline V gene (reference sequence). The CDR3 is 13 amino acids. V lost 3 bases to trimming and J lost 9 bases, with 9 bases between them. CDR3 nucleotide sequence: TGTGCCAGCAGCCAGAGCGGTGCTTCACCCCTCCACTTT. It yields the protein CASSQSGASPLHF.